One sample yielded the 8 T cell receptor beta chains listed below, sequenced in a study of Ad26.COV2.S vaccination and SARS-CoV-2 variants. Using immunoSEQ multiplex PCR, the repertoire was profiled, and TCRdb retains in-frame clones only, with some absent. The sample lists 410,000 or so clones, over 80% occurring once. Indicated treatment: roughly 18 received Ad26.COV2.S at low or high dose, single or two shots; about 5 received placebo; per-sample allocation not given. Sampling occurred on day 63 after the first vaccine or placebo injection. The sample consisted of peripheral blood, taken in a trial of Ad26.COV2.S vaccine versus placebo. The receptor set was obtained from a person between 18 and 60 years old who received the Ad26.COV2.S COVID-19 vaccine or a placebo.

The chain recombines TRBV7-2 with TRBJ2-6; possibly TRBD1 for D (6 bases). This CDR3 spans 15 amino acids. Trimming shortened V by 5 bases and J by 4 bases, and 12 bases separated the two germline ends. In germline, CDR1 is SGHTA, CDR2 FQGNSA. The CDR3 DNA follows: TGTGCCAGCAGCGCACAGGGTTCGGGGGCCAACGTCCTGACTTTC. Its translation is CASSAQGSGANVLTF.

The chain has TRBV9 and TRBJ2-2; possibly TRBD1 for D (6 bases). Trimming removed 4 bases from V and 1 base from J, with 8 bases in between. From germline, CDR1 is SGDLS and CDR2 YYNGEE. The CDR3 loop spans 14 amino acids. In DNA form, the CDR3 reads TGTGCCAGCAGCAAGGACAGGAACACCGGGGAGCTGTTTTTT. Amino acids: CASSKDRNTGELFF.

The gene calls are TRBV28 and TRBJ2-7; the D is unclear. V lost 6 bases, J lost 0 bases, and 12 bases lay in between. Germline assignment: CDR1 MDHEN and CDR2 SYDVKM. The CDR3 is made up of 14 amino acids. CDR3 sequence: CASRSTPNSYEQYF. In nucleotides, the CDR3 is TGTGCCAGCAGATCAACTCCTAACTCCTACGAGCAGTACTTC.

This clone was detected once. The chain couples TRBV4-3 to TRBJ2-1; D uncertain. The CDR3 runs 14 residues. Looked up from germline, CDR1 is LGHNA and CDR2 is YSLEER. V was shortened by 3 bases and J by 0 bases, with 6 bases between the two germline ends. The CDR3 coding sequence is TGCGCCAGCAGCCACGGTTCCTCCTACAATGAGCAGTTCTTC. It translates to CASSHGSSYNEQFF.

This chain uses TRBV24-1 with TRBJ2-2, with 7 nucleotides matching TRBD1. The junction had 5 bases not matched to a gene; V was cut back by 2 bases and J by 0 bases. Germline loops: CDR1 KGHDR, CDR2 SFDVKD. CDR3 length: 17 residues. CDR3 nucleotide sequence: TGTGCCACCAGTGATTATTTGGGGACAGCGAACACCGGGGAGCTGTTTTTT. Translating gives CATSDYLGTANTGELFF.

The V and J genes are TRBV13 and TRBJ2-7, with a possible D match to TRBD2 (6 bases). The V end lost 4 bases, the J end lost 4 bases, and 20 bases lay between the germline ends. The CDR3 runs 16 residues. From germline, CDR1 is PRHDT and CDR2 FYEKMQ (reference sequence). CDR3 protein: CASSSEGGNEGYEQYF. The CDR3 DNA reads TGTGCCAGCAGCTCCGAAGGCGGGAATGAAGGTTACGAGCAGTACTTC.

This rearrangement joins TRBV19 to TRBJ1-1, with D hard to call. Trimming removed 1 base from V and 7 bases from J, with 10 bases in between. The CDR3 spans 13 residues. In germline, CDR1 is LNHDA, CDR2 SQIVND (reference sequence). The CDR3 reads CASSIGSVGEAFF. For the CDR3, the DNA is TGTGCCAGTAGTATAGGTTCAGTCGGTGAAGCTTTCTTT.

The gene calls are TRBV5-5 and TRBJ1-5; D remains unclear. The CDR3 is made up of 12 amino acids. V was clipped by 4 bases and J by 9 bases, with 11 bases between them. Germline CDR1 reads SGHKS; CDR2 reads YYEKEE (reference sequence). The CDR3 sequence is CASSRRDGPQHF. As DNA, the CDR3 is TGTGCCAGCAGCCGGCGTGACGGGCCCCAGCATTTT.